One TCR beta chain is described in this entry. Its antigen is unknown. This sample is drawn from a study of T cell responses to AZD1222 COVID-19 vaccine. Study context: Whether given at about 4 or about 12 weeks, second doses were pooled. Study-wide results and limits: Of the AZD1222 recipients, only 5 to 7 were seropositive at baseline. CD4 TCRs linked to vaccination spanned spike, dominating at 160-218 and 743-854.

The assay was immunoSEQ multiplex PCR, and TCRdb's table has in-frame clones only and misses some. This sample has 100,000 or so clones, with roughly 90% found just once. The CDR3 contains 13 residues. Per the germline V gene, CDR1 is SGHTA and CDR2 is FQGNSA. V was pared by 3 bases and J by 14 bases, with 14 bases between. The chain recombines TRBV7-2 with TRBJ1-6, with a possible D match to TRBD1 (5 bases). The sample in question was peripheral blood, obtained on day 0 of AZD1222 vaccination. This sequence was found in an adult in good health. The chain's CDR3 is CASSLEARQTLHF. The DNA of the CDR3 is TGTGCCAGCAGCTTGGAGGCGAGACAGACCCTCCACTTT.